This TCR beta chain comes out of a study of blood T cell repertoires in COVID-19. Looking at the study overall: Whether acute or convalescent, the COVID-19 samples came from the United States, Italy and Spain.

This CDR3 has 17 amino acids. The germline CDR1 and CDR2 sequences are KGHDR and SFDVKD. V was trimmed by 3 bases and J by 4 bases, leaving 18 bases between them. Per the original data handling: Nucleated cell number was recorded as an estimate derived from reference gene primer amplification. Profiled with immunoSEQ multiplex PCR; TCRdb holds only in-frame clones, not every one. That table gives V, J and clone size, and the DNA gave D and trimming. The table shows over 120,000 clones, with 86% occurring only once. In assigning cohorts, the study relied on participant-reported clinical history. Cohort 3 donors were reported recovered after two negative PCRs, clearance, or symptom resolution.

The sequenced sample consisted of PBMCs or T cells enriched from blood (not recorded which). This TCR was recovered from a man between 50 and 59 years old who had recovered from COVID-19. This sequence joins TRBV24-1 and TRBJ1-5, with D possibly being TRBD1 (5 bases). The CDR3 coding sequence is TGTGCCACCAGTGATGCCACCCATACAGGAAAGAATCAGCCCCAGCATTTT. Protein: CATSDATHTGKNQPQHF.